The clone carrying this T cell receptor beta chain was detected a few times. TCRdb's copy holds only in-frame clones and misses some; the assay was immunoSEQ multiplex PCR. The sample has 35,000 to 45,000 clones, roughly 90% seen once; the top ten hold about 5.1%. The germline V gene encodes CDR1 GTSNPN and CDR2 SVGIG (reference sequence). The V and J ends lost 2 bases and 5 bases respectively, with 16 bases between them. The CDR3 has 15 residues. This record comes from a study of T cell changes during pregnancy in multiple sclerosis. The rearrangement links TRBV30 to TRBJ1-5; tentatively, D is TRBD1 (6 bases). This TCR came from a female donor in good health, enrolled as a control in a pregnancy study. The source was peripheral blood, collected in the second trimester of pregnancy. The CDR3 DNA is TGTGCCTGGAGTTCCGGGACATATATAGATCAGCCCCAGCATTTT. It specifies CAWSSGTYIDQPQHF. Based on the CDR3 plus reference TRBV30 and TRBJ1-5, the full variable domain is SQTIHQWPATLVQPVGSPLSLECTVEGTSNPNLYWYRQAAGRGLQLLFYSVGIGQISSEVPQNLSASRPQDRQFILSSKKLLLSDSGFYLCAWSSGTYIDQPQHFGDGTRLSIL.